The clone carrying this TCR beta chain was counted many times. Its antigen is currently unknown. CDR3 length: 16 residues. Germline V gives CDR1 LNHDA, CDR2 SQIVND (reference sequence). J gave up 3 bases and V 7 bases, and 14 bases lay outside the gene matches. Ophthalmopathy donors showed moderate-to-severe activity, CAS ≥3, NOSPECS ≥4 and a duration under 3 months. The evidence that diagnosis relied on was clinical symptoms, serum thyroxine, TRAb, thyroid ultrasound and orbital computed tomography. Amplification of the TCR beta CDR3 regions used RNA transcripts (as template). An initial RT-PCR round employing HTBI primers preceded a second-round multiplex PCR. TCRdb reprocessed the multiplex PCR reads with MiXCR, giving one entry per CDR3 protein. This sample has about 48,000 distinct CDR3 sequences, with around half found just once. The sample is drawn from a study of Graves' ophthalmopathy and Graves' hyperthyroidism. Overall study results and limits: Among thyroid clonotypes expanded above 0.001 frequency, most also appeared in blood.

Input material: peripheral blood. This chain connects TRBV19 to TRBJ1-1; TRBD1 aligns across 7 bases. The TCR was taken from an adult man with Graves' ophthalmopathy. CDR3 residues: CASKFEGARYDTEAFF. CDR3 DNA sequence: TGTGCCAGTAAGTTCGAGGGGGCAAGGTACGACACTGAAGCTTTCTTT.